The T cell receptor beta chain described here comes from a study of preoperative IRX-2 immunotherapy in early breast cancer (dated by TCRdb to the late 2010s). Libraries were made using the immunoSEQ multiplex PCR assay. TCRdb limited this immuneACCESS table to in-frame rearrangements with V and J called. A share of clones is missing; checked studies link under half to unresolved V genes, and the rest is unexplained. The sample yields 55,000 to 70,000 clones; less than 95% were counted once. The ten largest make up roughly 1.5% of the sample. The CDR3 goes from the cysteine to the phenylalanine over 12 residues. Only CDR3 DNA is held: 36 bases, read in frame from base 1. Via the germline V gene, CDR1 is SGHTA and CDR2 FQGNSA. V loses 4 bases of germline sequence and J loses 4 bases, and the interval between the two ends is 5 bases. Concerning this clone: The antigen it recognizes is unknown. No qualities accompany the bases; no much larger clone lies one base away.

The treatment or condition label, read with the paper, signifies: preoperative locoregional IRX-2 cytokine immunotherapy. The samples were obtained from a phase Ib study that tested preoperative, locoregional IRX-2 cytokine immunotherapy designed to prime immune responses. Before surgery, IRX-2 was given to the donors, who were patients with early-stage breast cancer. Sampling was carried out from a patient treated with IRX-2 immunotherapy. This clonotype was sampled from a human donor with breast cancer. The sequence joins TRBV7-2 to TRBJ1-5, with the D gene too uncertain to name. Here is the DNA: TGTGCCAGCAGCTATTCTAATCAGCCCCAGCATTTT. Translated, this gives CASSYSNQPQHF.